This T cell receptor (beta chain) stems from a study of cytomegalovirus exposure and HLA in healthy donors. Amplification used 60 Vbeta primers and 13 Jbeta primers. TCRdb keeps only in-frame clones here, not all; method: immunoSEQ multiplex PCR. The repertoire holds 65,000 to 100,000 clones, with more than 60% as singletons. There are 15 residues in the CDR3. Germline V gives CDR1 SGHRS, CDR2 YFSETQ. The V end lost 3 bases, the J end lost 3 bases, and 15 bases lay between the germline ends. The source of this sequence is a man aged 35-49 years in good health and CMV-seronegative. The source material was PBMCs. The rearrangement uses TRBV5-1 and TRBJ1-2, with D perhaps matching TRBD1 (6 bases). In DNA, the CDR3 is TGCGCCAGCAGCTCACAGGGCATGGGGGACTATGGCTACACCTTC. Encoded protein: CASSSQGMGDYGYTF.